This TCR beta chain was observed in a study of blood T cells in healthy people across ages. This clonotype was seen repeatedly, ten times or more. A sample-barcoded 5' primer and a J-beta primer mix were used in a second PCR of roughly 7 to 11 cycles. TCRdb re-called the 5' RACE reads through MiXCR, storing one row per CDR3 protein. The data show around 870,000 distinct CDR3 sequences, about 30% seen once. The germline gives CDR1 SQVTM, CDR2 ANQGSEA. V was shortened by 4 bases and J by 5 bases, with 12 bases between the two germline ends. The CDR3 length is 13 residues. This chain joins TRBV29-1 and TRBJ1-5; tentative D call: TRBD1 (5 bases). Input material: blood. The clonotype originates from a woman aged 80 or older in good health. CDR3 coding DNA: TGCAGCGTTGGGGCAGGGTACGATCAGCCCCAGCATTTT. This codes for CSVGAGYDQPQHF.